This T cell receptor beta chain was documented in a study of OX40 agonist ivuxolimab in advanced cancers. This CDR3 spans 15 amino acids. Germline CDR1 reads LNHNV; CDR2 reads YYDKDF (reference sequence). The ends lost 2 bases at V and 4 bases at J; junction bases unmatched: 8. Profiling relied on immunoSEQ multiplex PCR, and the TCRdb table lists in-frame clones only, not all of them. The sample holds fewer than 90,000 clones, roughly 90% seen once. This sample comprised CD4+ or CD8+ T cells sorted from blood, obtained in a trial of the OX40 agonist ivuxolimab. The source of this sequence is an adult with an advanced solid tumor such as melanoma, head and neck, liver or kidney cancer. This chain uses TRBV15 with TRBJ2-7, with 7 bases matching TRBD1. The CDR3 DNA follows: TGTGCCACCAGCAGATCCGGGACAGCGGAATACGAGCAGTACTTC. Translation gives CATSRSGTAEYEQYF.